This TCR beta chain comes out of a study of T cell repertoires in cytomegalovirus infection. Whole-study context: The authors used CMV epitopes that were HLA-C-restricted (recently identified) and HLA-B-restricted (well studied). Public TCR beta signature analysis indicated the presence of both CMV infection and matching HLA type. Study-wide findings and caveats: The cumulative frequency of public TCR beta families identified carriers of CMV plus the relevant HLA. It was HLA-C-restricted CMV-specific TCR beta clonotypes that dominated the response ex vivo.

Germline lookup yields CDR1 KGHSH and CDR2 LQKENI. This CDR3 is built from 15 residues. The V gene lost 2 bases and the J gene lost 0 bases, with 8 bases spanning the gap. Only a few counts were recorded for this clonotype. Its antigen is unidentified. TCRdb itself ran the reads through MiXCR, one entry per CDR3 protein. The sample includes 640,000 or so distinct CDR3 sequences, about 30% seen only once; the top ten take around a sixth. The sequenced sample was cultured PBMCs, obtained from culture after CMV antigen stimulation. The chain links TRBV18 to TRBJ1-5; D ambiguous. This sequence was found in a human donor in good health (CMV status not recorded). Some clones in this sample may be carry-over from other donors' samples. The CDR3 DNA reads TGTGCCAGCTCACCAACGCTGAATAGCAATCAGCCCCAGCATTTT. Residues: CASSPTLNSNQPQHF.